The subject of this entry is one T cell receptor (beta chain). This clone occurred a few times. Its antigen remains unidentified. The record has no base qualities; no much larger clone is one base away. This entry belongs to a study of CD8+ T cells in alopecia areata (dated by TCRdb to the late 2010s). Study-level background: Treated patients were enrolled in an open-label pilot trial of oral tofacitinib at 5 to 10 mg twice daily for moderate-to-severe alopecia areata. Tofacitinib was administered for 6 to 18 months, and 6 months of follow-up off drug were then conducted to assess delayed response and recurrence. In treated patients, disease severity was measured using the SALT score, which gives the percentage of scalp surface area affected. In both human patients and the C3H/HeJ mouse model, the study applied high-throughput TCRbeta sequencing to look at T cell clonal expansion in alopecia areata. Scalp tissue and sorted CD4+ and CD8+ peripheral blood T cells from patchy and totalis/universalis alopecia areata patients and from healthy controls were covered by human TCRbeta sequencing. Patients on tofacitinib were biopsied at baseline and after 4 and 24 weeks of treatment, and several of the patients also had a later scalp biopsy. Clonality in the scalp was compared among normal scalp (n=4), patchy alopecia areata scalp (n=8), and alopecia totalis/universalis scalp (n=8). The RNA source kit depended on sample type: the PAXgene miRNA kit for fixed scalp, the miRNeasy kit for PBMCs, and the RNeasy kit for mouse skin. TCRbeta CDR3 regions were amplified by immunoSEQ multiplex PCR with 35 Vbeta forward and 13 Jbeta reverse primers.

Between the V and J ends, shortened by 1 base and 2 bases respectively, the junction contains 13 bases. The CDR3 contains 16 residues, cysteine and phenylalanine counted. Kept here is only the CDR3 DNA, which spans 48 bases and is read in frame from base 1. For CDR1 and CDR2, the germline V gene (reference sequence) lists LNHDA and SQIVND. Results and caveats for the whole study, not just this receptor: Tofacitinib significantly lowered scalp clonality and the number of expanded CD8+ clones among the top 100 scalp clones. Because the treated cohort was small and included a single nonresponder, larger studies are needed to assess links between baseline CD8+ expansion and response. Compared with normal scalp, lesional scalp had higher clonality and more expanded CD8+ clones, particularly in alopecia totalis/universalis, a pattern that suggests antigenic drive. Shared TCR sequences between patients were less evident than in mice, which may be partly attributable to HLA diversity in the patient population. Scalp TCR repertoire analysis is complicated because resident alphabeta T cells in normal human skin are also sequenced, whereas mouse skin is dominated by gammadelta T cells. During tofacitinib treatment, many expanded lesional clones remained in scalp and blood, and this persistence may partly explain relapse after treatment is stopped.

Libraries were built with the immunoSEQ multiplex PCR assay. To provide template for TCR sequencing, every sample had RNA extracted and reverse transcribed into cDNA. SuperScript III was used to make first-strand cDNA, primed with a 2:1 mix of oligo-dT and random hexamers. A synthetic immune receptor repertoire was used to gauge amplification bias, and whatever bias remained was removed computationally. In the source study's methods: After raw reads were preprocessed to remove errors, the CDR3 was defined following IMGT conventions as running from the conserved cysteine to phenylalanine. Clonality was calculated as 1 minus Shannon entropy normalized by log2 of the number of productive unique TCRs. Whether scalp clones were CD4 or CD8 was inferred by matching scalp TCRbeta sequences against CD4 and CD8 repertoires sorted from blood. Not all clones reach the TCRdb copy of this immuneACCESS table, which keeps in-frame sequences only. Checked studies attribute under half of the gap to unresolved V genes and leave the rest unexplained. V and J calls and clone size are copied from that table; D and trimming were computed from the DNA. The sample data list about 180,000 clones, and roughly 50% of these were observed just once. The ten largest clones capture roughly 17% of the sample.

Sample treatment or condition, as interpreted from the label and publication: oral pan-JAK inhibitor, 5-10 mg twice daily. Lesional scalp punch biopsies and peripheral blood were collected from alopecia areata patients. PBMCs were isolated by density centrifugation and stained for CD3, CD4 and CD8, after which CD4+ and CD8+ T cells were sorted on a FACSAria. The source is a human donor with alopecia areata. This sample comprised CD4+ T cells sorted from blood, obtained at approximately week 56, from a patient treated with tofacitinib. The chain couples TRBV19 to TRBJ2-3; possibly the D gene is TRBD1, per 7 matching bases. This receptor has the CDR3 CASSIVAGGNTDTQYF. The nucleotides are TGTGCCAGTAGTATAGTAGCAGGGGGGAACACAGATACGCAGTATTTT.